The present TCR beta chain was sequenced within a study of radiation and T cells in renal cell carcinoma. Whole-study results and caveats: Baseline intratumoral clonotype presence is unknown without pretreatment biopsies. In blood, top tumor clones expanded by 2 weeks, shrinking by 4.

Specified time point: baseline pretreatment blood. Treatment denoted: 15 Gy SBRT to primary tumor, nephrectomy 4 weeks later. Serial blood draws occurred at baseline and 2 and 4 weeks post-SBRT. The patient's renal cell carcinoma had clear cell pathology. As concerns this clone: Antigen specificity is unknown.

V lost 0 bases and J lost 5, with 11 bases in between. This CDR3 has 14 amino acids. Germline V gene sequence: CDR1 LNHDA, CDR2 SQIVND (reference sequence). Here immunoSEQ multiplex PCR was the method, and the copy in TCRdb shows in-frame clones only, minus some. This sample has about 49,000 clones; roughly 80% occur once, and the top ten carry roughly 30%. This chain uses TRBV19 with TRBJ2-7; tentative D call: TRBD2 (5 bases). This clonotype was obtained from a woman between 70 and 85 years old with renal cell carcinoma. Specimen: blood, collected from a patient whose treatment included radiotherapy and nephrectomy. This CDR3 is CASSIELDANEQYF. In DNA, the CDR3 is TGTGCCAGTAGTATAGAACTAGACGCTAACGAGCAGTACTTC.